This T cell receptor (beta chain) was obtained from a study of cytomegalovirus exposure and HLA in healthy donors. Use of 60 Vbeta and 13 Jbeta primers characterized the PCR. Profiling relied on immunoSEQ multiplex PCR, and the TCRdb table lists in-frame clones only, not all of them. The sample lists some 80,000 clones, around 10% occurring once. The clonotype comes from a man aged 55 to 70 in good health and CMV-seropositive. The sequencing input was PBMCs.

CDR3 bases: TGTGCCAGTAGTATTGGTAGCGGGAGTATGTACGAGCAGTACTTC. Translating gives CASSIGSGSMYEQYF. The rearrangement links TRBV19 to TRBJ2-5, with TRBD2 matching 9 bases. The DNA matches TRBJ2-7 better at its end, which makes the J call doubtful. CDR1 is LNHDA, CDR2 SQIVND, per germline (reference sequence). The CDR3 is 15 residues long.